The clone carrying this T cell receptor beta chain was seen ten or more times. The target antigen is unknown. This specimen comes from a study of read filtering for tumor transcriptome and immune sequencing. Study background: Mean patient age was roughly 66 years, range roughly 45 to 80; 16 to 20 male, 11 to 15 female. IR-seq gave about 4.05 to 11 million TCR reads per sample; RNA-seq gave roughly 80 to 1,300.

Whole-study findings and limits: Sorted CD138-negative bone marrow cells were not purified T cells.

V was clipped by 5 bases and J by 2 bases; unmatched bases: 3. The CDR3 contains 13 residues. CDR1 SQVTM and CDR2 ANQGSEA come from the germline V gene. This library used 300 to 500 ng RNA and molecular barcoded adaptors spanning alpha/delta and beta/gamma chains. Using its own MiXCR run on the reads, TCRdb lists one record per CDR3 protein. The sample shows 85,000 or so distinct CDR3 sequences, 10% to 15% of them seen only once. The specimen was a population of CD138-negative cells sorted from bone marrow. The sequence came from a donor at least 40 years old with multiple myeloma. J is TRBJ1-5 and V is TRBV29-1, with 7 bases identical to TRBD1. As DNA, the CDR3 is TGCAGCGTTACCGACAGGGGCAATCAGCCCCAGCATTTT. This encodes CSVTDRGNQPQHF.